A single sample gave rise to the 3 T cell receptor beta chains below, sequenced in a study of blood T cells in healthy people across ages. The second PCR ran about 6 to 12 cycles with a sample-barcoded 5' primer and J-beta primers. TCRdb re-called the 5' RACE reads with MiXCR, one entry per CDR3 protein. The sample carries hundreds of thousands of distinct CDR3 sequences, more than 25% recorded once. Input material: blood. The receptors stem from a woman aged 80 or older in good health.

The chain joins TRBV6-1 to TRBJ1-4, with unresolved D. Trimming left V 2 bases short and J 8 bases short, with 3 bases between. Looked up from germline, CDR1 is MNHNS and CDR2 is SASEGT. This CDR3 region has 11 residues. DNA for the CDR3: TGTGCCAGCAGTGAAATCGAAAAACTGTTTTTT. Translating gives CASSEIEKLFF.

This clonotype was observed a handful of times. The chain combines TRBV4-3 with TRBJ1-4; a weak D match, TRBD1 (6 bases). CDR3 length: 15 residues. V was clipped by 3 bases and J by 8 bases, with 16 bases between them. Germline lookup yields CDR1 LGHNA and CDR2 YSLEER. The CDR3 loop reads CASSHVSGVGEKLFF. CDR3 in DNA: TGCGCCAGCAGCCATGTCTCAGGGGTGGGGGAAAAACTGTTTTTT.

The table lists this clonotype with many counts. CDR3 sequence (DNA): TGTGCCAGCAGCCAGGGACAGGGCGTTTCACCCCTCCACTTT. Its translation: CASSQGQGVSPLHF. The chain uses TRBV12-3 or TRBV12-4 and TRBJ1-6; 9 bases are a match to TRBD1. This CDR3 has 14 residues. The V segment lost 6 bases and the J segment 9 bases; nucleotides outside the gene matches: 6.